This TCR beta chain was sequenced during a study of metastatic and nonmetastatic thyroid tumors. Study as a whole: Where malignant and benign thyroid patients were concerned, repertoires were compared across blood and tumor or nodule tissue.

V lost 1 base to trimming and J lost 8 bases; unmatched junction nucleotides: 8. This CDR3 has 14 amino acids. The germline CDR1 and CDR2 sequences are LNHNV and YYDKDF (reference sequence). TCRdb called clones again from the PCR reads with MiXCR. The table includes some 15,000 clones, 3.5% to 4.5% detected once. Every patient underwent thyroid surgery untreated. The sequenced sample consisted of tumor tissue. This TCR derives from a female donor with papillary thyroid cancer or a benign thyroid nodule (not recorded which). Some clones in this sample may be carry-over from other donors' samples. V is TRBV15 and J is TRBJ2-7, with TRBD2 matching 7 bases. CDR3 amino acids: CATSRGVSGPKQYF. CDR3 in DNA: TGTGCCACCAGCAGAGGTGTTAGCGGGCCTAAGCAGTACTTC.